The 30 T cell receptor beta chains below come from one sample, sequenced in a study of low-dose radiotherapy and immunotherapy resistance in tumors. The time point is: before trial treatment. TRAV and TRBV primers primed cDNA for both TCRalpha and TCRbeta. Over approximately 19 PCR cycles, TCRs were amplified from a constant-region primer and V-primer adapter. TCRdb used MiXCR to reprocess the reads, holding one entry per CDR3 protein. The sample holds some 39,000 distinct CDR3 sequences, roughly 28% seen once. The material was PBMCs, obtained before treatment. The receptor source for this set is a male donor with gallbladder cancer.

This clonotype was detected many times. V and J are TRBV7-2 and TRBJ1-4; D gene uncertain. The germline gives CDR1 SGHTA, CDR2 FQGNSA. This CDR3 spans 14 amino acids. V shed 5 bases and J shed 10 bases, with 17 bases lying between them. This chain's CDR3 is CASSAGPVSGKLFF. Here the CDR3 DNA reads TGTGCCAGCAGCGCCGGGCCTGTCAGTGGAAAACTGTTTTTT.

This clonotype has ten or more counts. The V gene is TRBV11-2, the J gene TRBJ1-1; D call uncertain. Germline-derived CDR1 and CDR2 are SGHAT and FQNNGV. Deletions cut 0 bases from V and 7 bases from J, with 12 bases between. The CDR3 consists of 14 residues. The CDR3, as DNA: TGTGCCAGCAGCTTAGATGGGTTTATTGGTGAAGCTTTCTTT. Protein: CASSLDGFIGEAFF.

In its sample, this clonotype was seen many times. The V call is TRBV28, the J call TRBJ2-3; 8 positions agree with TRBD2. This CDR3 region has 16 residues. V lost 7 bases to trimming and J lost 5 bases; unmatched junction nucleotides: 14. Germline loops: CDR1 MDHEN, CDR2 SYDVKM. CDR3 region: CASTRGGSGTIDTQYF. DNA of the CDR3: TGTGCCAGCACCCGGGGGGGTAGCGGGACGATAGATACGCAGTATTTT.

This clonotype was seen ten or more times. This rearrangement joins TRBV10-2 to TRBJ2-3, with TRBD2 as a possible D gene (5 bases). CDR1 and CDR2 (germline): WSHSY, SAAADI. This CDR3 has 15 residues. V was pared by 4 bases and J by 0 bases, with 11 bases between. For the CDR3, the DNA is TGCGCCAGCAGTGTTGTTAGCGTAAGCACAGATACGCAGTATTTT. Translated: CASSVVSVSTDTQYF.

This sequence joins TRBV6-2 or TRBV6-3 and TRBJ2-2; D is undetermined. Trimming took off 0 bases at V and 2 bases at J, with 7 bases between the two ends. The CDR3 sequence is 15 residues long. Germline V lookup: CDR1 MNHEY, CDR2 SVGEGT. This CDR3 reads CASSYSWGNTGELFF. As DNA, the CDR3 is TGTGCCAGCAGTTACTCTTGGGGTAACACCGGGGAGCTGTTTTTT.

This clonotype was recorded a few times. A single base is all that separates this from a far larger clone, so a read error is likely. This chain links TRBV6-8 with TRBJ2-1; TRBD1 might be the D (6 bases). With 6 bases removed from V and 10 bases from J, the gap between germline ends came to 10 bases. The germline gives CDR1 MNHGY, CDR2 SAAAGT. This CDR3 has 11 amino acids. This CDR3 reads CASRGAREQFF. CDR3 bases: TGTGCCAGCAGGGGGGCAAGGGAGCAGTTCTTC.

The table lists this clonotype with many counts. The chain uses TRBV6-2 or TRBV6-3 and TRBJ1-5, with 11 bases matching TRBD1. Germline V CDR1 and CDR2: MNHEY, SVGEGT. J gave up 2 bases and V 5 bases, and 5 bases lay outside the gene matches. CDR3 length: 16 amino acids. In DNA, the CDR3 is TGTGCCAGCAGTAGGACAGGGGGCGTTGGCAATCAGCCCCAGCATTTT. It yields the protein CASSRTGGVGNQPQHF.

V is TRBV11-3 and J is TRBJ1-1; D perhaps matches TRBD1 (5 bases). The V end was cut by 4 bases, the J end by 2 bases, with 8 bases between. The CDR3 loop spans 13 amino acids. From germline, CDR1 is SGHNT and CDR2 YENEEA. CDR3 nucleotide sequence: TGTGCCAGCAGCTCCGGACAAAACACTGAAGCTTTCTTT. Encoded protein: CASSSGQNTEAFF.

Ten or more counts support this clonotype. This chain connects TRBV3-1 to TRBJ2-1; 9 positions agree with TRBD1. Germline CDR1 is LGHDT and CDR2 is YNNKEL (reference sequence). The CDR3 contains 16 residues. With V trimmed by 0 bases and J by 5 bases, 5 bases remained unmatched. In nucleotides, the CDR3 is TGTGCCAGCAGCCAAGAATTAACAGGGGGCAACAATGAGCAGTTCTTC. It specifies CASSQELTGGNNEQFF.

This clonotype was counted at least ten times. The CDR3 nucleotides read TGTGCCAGCAGTTACGTCCCAGGGGCGGGTTCACCCCTCCACTTT. Its protein product is CASSYVPGAGSPLHF. The rearrangement links TRBV6-2 or TRBV6-3 to TRBJ1-6; TRBD1 is a possible D gene (6 bases). CDR3 size: 15 residues. The V end lost 2 bases, the J end lost 9 bases, and 14 bases lay between the germline ends. The germline CDR1 and CDR2 sequences are MNHEY and SVGEGT.

V and J are TRBV6-1 and TRBJ2-1; perhaps TRBD1 as D (8 bases). Germline assignment: CDR1 MNHNS and CDR2 SASEGT. The CDR3 spans 14 residues. V was pared by 3 bases and J by 6 bases, with 12 bases between. This CDR3 reads CASSENRGGNEQFF. CDR3 nucleotides: TGTGCCAGCAGTGAGAACAGGGGGGGCAATGAGCAGTTCTTC.

This clonotype was observed at least ten times. This rearrangement joins TRBV7-3 to TRBJ2-2; 8 nucleotides match TRBD1. Germline V CDR1 and CDR2: SGHTA, FQGTGA. The CDR3 loop spans 16 amino acids. Unmatched junction bases numbered 8, after V lost 5 bases and J lost 3 bases. DNA of the CDR3: TGTGCCAGCAGCCCTAGGACAGGGTGGGACACCGGGGAGCTGTTTTTT. This codes for CASSPRTGWDTGELFF.

In the case of this clonotype: The DNA is left out, because the CDR3 cannot be placed on it with certainty; the CDR3 is given as TCRdb lists it. The genes are TRBV2 and TRBJ1-4; TRBD1, as called in the table, went unchecked against the DNA. Per germline, CDR1 SNHLY and CDR2 FYNNEI. The CDR3 comprises 15 residues, both ends counted. CDR3 sequence: CASRVQGSGEKLFFF.

This clonotype was found many times. The chain has TRBV20-1 and TRBJ2-7; D gene uncertain. Deletions cut 1 base from V and 3 bases from J, with 10 bases between. Looked up from germline, CDR1 is DFQATT and CDR2 is SNEGSKA (reference sequence). CDR3 length: 13 residues. The CDR3 sequence is CSARVSENYEQYF. The CDR3 DNA reads as TGCAGTGCTAGAGTGTCAGAAAACTACGAGCAGTACTTC.

This clonotype was observed a few times. V usage is TRBV6-4 and J usage is TRBJ2-1; tentatively, D is TRBD2 (5 bases). The CDR3 has 14 residues. Deletions cut 4 bases from V and 2 bases from J, with 9 bases between. From germline, CDR1 is MRHNA and CDR2 SNTAGT. The CDR3 DNA follows: TGTGCCAGCAGTGTGGTAGCGACCTACAATGAGCAGTTCTTC. Protein: CASSVVATYNEQFF.

This clonotype was counted ten times or more. V is TRBV4-1 and J is TRBJ2-5, with D possibly matching TRBD2 (5 bases). Looked up from germline, CDR1 is MGHRA and CDR2 is YSYEKL. CDR3 length: 15 amino acids. V lost 0 bases and J 2 bases, leaving 10 bases between the germline ends. In DNA form, the CDR3 reads TGCGCCAGCAGCCAAGATCAGAGGGTACAAGAGACCCAGTACTTC. Amino acid sequence: CASSQDQRVQETQYF.

This clonotype turned up a few times. The chain recombines TRBV20-1 with TRBJ2-1, with 9 bases that match TRBD2. Germline CDR1 and CDR2: DFQATT and SNEGSKA (reference sequence). V shed 0 bases and J 7 bases; nucleotides not matched to a gene: 4. The CDR3 has 14 amino acids. The CDR3 DNA follows: TGCAGTGCTAGAGACGCGGGAGGGCTGAATGAGCAGTTCTTC. This gives the protein CSARDAGGLNEQFF.

DNA for the CDR3: TGTGCCAGCAGCGCAACGGGACTAAACACCGGGGAGCTGTTTTTT. It translates to CASSATGLNTGELFF. J is TRBJ2-2 and V is TRBV7-9; 7 bases match TRBD2. The germline CDR1 and CDR2 sequences are SEHNR and FQNEAQ (reference sequence). This CDR3 is 15 amino acids long. With V trimmed by 5 bases and J by 2 bases, 5 bases remained unmatched.

This clonotype was observed at least ten times. This sequence joins TRBV5-1 and TRBJ1-1; the D gene is possibly TRBD1 (5 bases). The V gene lost 0 bases and the J gene lost 0 bases, with 9 bases spanning the gap. The germline V gene has CDR1 SGHRS and CDR2 YFSETQ. CDR3 size: 15 residues. CDR3 sequence: CASSLGRALNTEAFF. CDR3 nucleotide sequence: TGCGCCAGCAGCTTGGGCAGGGCCTTGAACACTGAAGCTTTCTTT.

By sample share, this clonotype is medium-sized. V and J are TRBV28 and TRBJ1-1; D gene unclear. Germline V gene lookup returns CDR1 MDHEN and CDR2 SYDVKM. V was shortened by 3 bases and J by 6 bases, with 8 bases between the two germline ends. The length of the CDR3 is 12 residues. CDR3 sequence reads: CASSLRVAEAFF. CDR3 coding DNA: TGTGCCAGCAGTTTGAGAGTCGCTGAAGCTTTCTTT.

This clonotype was detected many times. This chain links TRBV7-2 with TRBJ1-5; perhaps TRBD1 as D (5 bases). Germline V lookup: CDR1 SGHTA, CDR2 FQGNSA. The V end lost 2 bases, the J end lost 0 bases, and 8 bases lay between the germline ends. The CDR3 consists of 15 residues. In DNA form, the CDR3 reads TGTGCCAGCAGCTTATTAGGGGTTAGCAATCAGCCCCAGCATTTT. It translates to CASSLLGVSNQPQHF.

This chain joins TRBV18 and TRBJ2-3; the D is unclear. Germline-derived CDR1 and CDR2 are KGHSH and LQKENI. The CDR3 is 14 amino acids. V dropped 3 bases and J dropped 0 bases, with 7 bases sitting between them. The CDR3 nucleotides read TGTGCCAGCTCACCTCTTGGGAGCACAGATACGCAGTATTTT. Protein sequence: CASSPLGSTDTQYF.

This clonotype was observed at least ten times. The chain couples TRBV10-3 to TRBJ2-3; D remains ambiguous. This CDR3 comprises 16 residues. V was clipped by 0 bases and J by 0 bases, with 10 bases between them. Germline CDR1 ENHRY, CDR2 SYGVKD. CDR3 region: CAISESSADSTDTQYF. The CDR3 nucleotides are TGTGCCATCAGTGAGTCAAGTGCAGACAGCACAGATACGCAGTATTTT.

This clonotype was seen repeatedly, ten times or more. The gene calls are TRBV11-3 and TRBJ2-1, with 7 nucleotides matching TRBD2. The trim removed 8 bases at V and 8 bases at J, leaving 12 bases unmatched. This CDR3 contains 14 residues. CDR1 and CDR2 (germline): SGHNT, YENEEA. The CDR3 DNA sequence: TGTGCCAGCTCTCCTTCGGGGACTACCCATGAGCAGTTCTTC. Amino acids: CASSPSGTTHEQFF.

This clonotype was seen at least ten times. CDR3 sequence (DNA): TGTGCCAGCAGCCCTTCGCGGACTAGCATTCCCGAGCAGTACTTC. Its protein is CASSPSRTSIPEQYF. The rearrangement uses TRBV5-4 and TRBJ2-7; TRBD2 agrees at 8 bases. The CDR3 runs 15 residues. The ends lost 4 bases at V and 6 bases at J; junction bases unmatched: 12. Per the germline V gene, CDR1 is SGHNT and CDR2 is YYREEE (reference sequence).

This clonotype was observed many times. This chain uses TRBV12-3 or TRBV12-4 with TRBJ2-5, with no clear D. Trimming stripped 1 base from V and 2 bases from J, with 11 bases between. CDR3 size: 15 residues. The CDR3 sequence is CASSLGLVGQETQYF. CDR3 DNA sequence: TGTGCCAGCAGTTTAGGACTCGTCGGACAAGAGACCCAGTACTTC.

The table lists this clonotype with many counts. This chain links TRBV25-1 with TRBJ2-2; D is ambiguous. The V gene lost 11 bases and the J gene lost 6 bases, with 13 bases spanning the gap. Germline V gene data show CDR1 as MGHDK and CDR2 as SYGVNS. CDR3 length: 12 amino acids. The CDR3, as DNA: TGTGCCCCCGGACGGAGTCCCGGGGAGCTGTTTTTT. This sequence encodes CAPGRSPGELFF.

V gene TRBV7-2 combines with J gene TRBJ2-7; D may be TRBD2 (6 bases). The CDR3 covers 14 residues. Per the germline V gene, CDR1 is SGHTA and CDR2 is FQGNSA. The V end was cut by 4 bases, the J end by 3 bases, with 13 bases between. Here the CDR3 reads CASSSGIGSYEQYF. The CDR3 coding sequence is TGTGCCAGCAGCTCCGGGATCGGGAGCTACGAGCAGTACTTC. The full variable domain, its missing parts supplied by reference TRBV7-2 and TRBJ2-7, is GAGVSQSPSNKVTEKGKDVELRCDPISGHTALYWYRQSLGQGLEFLIYFQGNSAPDKSGLPSDRFSAERTGGSVSTLTIQRTQQEDSAVYLCASSSGIGSYEQYFGPGTRLTVT.

V is TRBV5-1 and J is TRBJ1-2; tentative D call: TRBD1 (6 bases). Trimming stripped 1 base from V and 4 bases from J, with 11 bases between. This CDR3 contains 14 residues. Germline V CDR1 and CDR2: SGHRS, YFSETQ. The CDR3: CASSLYRGSYGYTF. In DNA form, the CDR3 reads TGCGCCAGCAGCTTGTATAGGGGGTCCTATGGCTACACCTTC.

The chain links TRBV2 to TRBJ2-3; D possibly corresponds to TRBD1 (7 bases). CDR3 length: 16 residues. V dropped 2 bases and J dropped 2 bases, with 14 bases sitting between them. CDR1 and CDR2 from the germline V gene are SNHLY and FYNNEI. This CDR3 is CASSEYRGGPTDTQYF. The CDR3 nucleotides are TGTGCCAGCAGTGAATACAGGGGAGGCCCCACAGATACGCAGTATTTT. Full variable domain (missing parts from reference TRBV2 and TRBJ2-3): EPEVTQTPSHQVTQMGQEVILRCVPISNHLYFYWYRQILGQKVEFLVSFYNNEISEKSEIFDDQFSVERPDGSNFTLKIRSTKLEDSAMYFCASSEYRGGPTDTQYFGPGTRLTVL.